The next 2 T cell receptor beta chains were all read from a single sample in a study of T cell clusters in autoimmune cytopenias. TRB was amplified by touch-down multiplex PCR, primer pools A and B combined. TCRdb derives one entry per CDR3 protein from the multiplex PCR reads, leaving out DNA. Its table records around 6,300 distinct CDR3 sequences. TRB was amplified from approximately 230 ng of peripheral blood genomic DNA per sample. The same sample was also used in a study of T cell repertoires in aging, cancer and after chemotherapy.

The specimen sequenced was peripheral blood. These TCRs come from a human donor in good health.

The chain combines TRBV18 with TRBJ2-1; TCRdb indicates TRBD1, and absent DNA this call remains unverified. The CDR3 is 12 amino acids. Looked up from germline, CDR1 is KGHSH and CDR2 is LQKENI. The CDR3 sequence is CASSPPGQKKFF.

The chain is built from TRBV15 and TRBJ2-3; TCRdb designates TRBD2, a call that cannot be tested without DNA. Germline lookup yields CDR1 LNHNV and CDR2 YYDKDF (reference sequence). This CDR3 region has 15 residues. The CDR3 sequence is CATSRDGRDADTQYF.